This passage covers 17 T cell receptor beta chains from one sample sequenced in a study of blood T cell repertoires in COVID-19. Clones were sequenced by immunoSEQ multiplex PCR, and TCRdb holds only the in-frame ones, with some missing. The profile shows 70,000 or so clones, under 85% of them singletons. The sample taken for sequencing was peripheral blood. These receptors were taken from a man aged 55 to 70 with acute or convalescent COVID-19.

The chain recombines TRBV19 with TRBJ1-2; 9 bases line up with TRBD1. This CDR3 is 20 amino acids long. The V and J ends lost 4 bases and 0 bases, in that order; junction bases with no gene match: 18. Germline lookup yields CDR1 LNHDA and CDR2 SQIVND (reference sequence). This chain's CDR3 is CASSTRKHRGPALPNYGYTF. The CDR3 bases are TGTGCCAGTAGTACCAGAAAACACAGGGGGCCCGCCCTTCCTAACTATGGCTACACCTTC.

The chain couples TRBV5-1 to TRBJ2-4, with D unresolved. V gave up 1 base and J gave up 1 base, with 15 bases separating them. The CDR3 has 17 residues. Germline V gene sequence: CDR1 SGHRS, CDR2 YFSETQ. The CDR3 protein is CASSLYRGGTAKNIQYF. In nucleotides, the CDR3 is TGCGCCAGCAGCTTGTATCGAGGTGGCACGGCCAAAAACATTCAGTACTTC.

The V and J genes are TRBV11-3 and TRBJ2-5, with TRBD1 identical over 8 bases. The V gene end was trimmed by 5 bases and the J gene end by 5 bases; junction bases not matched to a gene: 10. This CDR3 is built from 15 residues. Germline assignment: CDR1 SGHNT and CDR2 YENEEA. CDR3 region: CASSNGQGSRETQYF. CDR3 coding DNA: TGTGCCAGCAGCAACGGACAGGGAAGCAGGGAGACCCAGTACTTC.

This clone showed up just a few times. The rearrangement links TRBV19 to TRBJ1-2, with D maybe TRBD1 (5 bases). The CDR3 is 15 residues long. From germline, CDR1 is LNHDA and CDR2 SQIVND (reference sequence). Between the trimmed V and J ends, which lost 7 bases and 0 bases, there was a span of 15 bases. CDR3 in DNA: TGTGCCAGTAACTTACAGGCAAGGGCTAACTATGGCTACACCTTC. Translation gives CASNLQARANYGYTF. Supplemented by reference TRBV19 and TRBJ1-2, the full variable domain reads DGGITQSPKYLFRKEGQNVTLSCEQNLNHDAMYWYRQDPGQGLRLIYYSQIVNDFQKGDIAEGYSVSREKKESFPLTVTSAQKNPTAFYLCASNLQARANYGYTFGSGTRLTVV.

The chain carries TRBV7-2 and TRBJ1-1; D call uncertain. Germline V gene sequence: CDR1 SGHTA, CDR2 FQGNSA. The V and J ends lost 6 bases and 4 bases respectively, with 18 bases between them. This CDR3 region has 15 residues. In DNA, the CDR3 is TGTGCCAGCAGTTTTAGTGGGCCGGGGAGCACTGAAGCTTTCTTT. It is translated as CASSFSGPGSTEAFF.

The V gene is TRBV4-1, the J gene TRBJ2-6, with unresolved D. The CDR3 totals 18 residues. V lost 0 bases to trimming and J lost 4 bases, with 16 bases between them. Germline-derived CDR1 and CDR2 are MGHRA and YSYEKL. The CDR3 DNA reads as TGCGCCAGCAGCCAAGATCCCACCACCCTAGTCGGGGCCAACGTCCTGACTTTC. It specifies CASSQDPTTLVGANVLTF.

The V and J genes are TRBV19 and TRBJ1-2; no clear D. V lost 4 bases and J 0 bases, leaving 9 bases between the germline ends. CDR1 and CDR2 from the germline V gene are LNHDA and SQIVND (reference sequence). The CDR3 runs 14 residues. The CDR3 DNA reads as TGTGCCAGTAGTACGTCCGGGGCTAACTATGGCTACACCTTC. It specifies CASSTSGANYGYTF.

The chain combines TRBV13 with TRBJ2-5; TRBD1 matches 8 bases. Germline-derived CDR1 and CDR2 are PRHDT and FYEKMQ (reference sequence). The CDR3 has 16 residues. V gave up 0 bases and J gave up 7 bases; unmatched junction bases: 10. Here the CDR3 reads CASSLGLTGEKGTQYF. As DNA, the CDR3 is TGTGCCAGCAGCTTAGGGCTGACAGGGGAGAAAGGGACCCAGTACTTC.

The CDR3 nucleotides are TGTGCCAGCAGTTCCCTAGCGGGGATGAGCACAGATACGCAGTATTTT. Encoded protein: CASSSLAGMSTDTQYF. The V and J genes are TRBV6-6 and TRBJ2-3; TRBD2 matches 9 bases. V dropped 4 bases and J dropped 0; count of bases not matched to a gene: 5. Per the germline V gene, CDR1 is MNHNY and CDR2 is SVGAGI (reference sequence). The CDR3 sequence is 16 residues long.

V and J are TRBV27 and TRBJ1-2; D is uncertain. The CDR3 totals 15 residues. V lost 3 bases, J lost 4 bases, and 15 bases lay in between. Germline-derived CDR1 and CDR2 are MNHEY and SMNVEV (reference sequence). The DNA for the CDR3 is TGTGCCAGCAGTTTTAACGGGGATCTAGGCTATGGCTACACCTTC. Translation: CASSFNGDLGYGYTF.

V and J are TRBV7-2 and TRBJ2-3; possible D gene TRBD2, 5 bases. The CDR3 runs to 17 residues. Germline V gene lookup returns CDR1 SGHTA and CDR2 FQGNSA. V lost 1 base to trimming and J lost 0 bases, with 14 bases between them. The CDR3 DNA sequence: TGTGCCAGCAGCTTAGGCCGGACGGGAAGGAGCACAGATACGCAGTATTTT. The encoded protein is CASSLGRTGRSTDTQYF.

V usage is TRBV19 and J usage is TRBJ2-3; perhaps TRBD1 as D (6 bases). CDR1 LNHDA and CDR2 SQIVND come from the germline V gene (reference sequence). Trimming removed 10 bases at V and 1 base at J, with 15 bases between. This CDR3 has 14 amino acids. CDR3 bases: TGTGCCACCCTCTCGCGACAGGGCACAGATACGCAGTATTTT. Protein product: CATLSRQGTDTQYF.

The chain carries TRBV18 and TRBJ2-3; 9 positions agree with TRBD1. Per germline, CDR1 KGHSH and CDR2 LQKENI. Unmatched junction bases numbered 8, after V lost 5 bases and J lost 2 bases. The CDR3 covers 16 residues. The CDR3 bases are TGTGCCAGCTCAAGCACAGGGGGCGCCCCCACAGATACGCAGTATTTT. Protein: CASSSTGGAPTDTQYF.

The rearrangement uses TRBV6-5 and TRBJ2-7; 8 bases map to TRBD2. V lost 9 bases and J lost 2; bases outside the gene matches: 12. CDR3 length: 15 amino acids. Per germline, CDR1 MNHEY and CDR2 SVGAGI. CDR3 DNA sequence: TGTGCCAGTAGCCCCCGGGGGGGCTCGACCTACGAGCAGTACTTC. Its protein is CASSPRGGSTYEQYF.

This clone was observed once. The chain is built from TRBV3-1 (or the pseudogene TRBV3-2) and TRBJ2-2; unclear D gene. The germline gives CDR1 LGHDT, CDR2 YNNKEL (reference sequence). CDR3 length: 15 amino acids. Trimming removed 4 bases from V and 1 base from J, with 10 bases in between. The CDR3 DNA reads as TGTGCCAGCAGCCCTCAGTCCCTGAACACCGGGGAGCTGTTTTTT. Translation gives CASSPQSLNTGELFF.

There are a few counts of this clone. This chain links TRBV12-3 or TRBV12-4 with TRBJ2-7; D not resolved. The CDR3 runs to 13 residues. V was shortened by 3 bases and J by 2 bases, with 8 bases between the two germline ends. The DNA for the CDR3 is TGTGCCAGCAGTTTCGGCAGGACCTACGAGCAGTACTTC. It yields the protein CASSFGRTYEQYF.

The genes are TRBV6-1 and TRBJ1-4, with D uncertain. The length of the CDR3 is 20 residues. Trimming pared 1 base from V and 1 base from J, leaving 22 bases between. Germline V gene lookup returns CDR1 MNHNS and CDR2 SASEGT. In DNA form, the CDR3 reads TGTGCCAGCAGTGAAGACTCCTGGACTTCCTCCAAGGGAACTAATGAAAAACTGTTTTTT. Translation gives CASSEDSWTSSKGTNEKLFF.